These 12 T cell receptor beta chains were sequenced from one sample in a study of Ad26.COV2.S vaccination and SARS-CoV-2 variants (dated by TCRdb to the early 2020s). Library generation was performed with the immunoSEQ multiplex PCR assay. Held by TCRdb, this immuneACCESS table contains in-frame sequences only and omits some clones. Under half of the omission traces to an unresolved V gene where checked; the cause of the rest is unknown. This sample comprises a few hundred thousand clones, roughly 87% of them detected only once. The ten most abundant clones make up 2.5% to 3.5% of the sample. The treatment or condition tag for this specimen amounts to: 15 to 20 received Ad26.COV2.S at low or high dose, single or two shots; 5 received placebo; per-sample allocation not given. For vaccine and placebo recipients, the sequenced repertoires came from samples collected on day 63 after the first injection.

The input for sequencing was peripheral blood, taken in a trial of Ad26.COV2.S vaccine versus placebo. All receptors come from a person between 18 and 65 years old who received the Ad26.COV2.S COVID-19 vaccine or a placebo.

The chain employs TRBV5-1 and TRBJ2-2; 10 bases line up with TRBD1. V trimming: 4 bases; J trimming: 6 bases; junction bases outside the gene matches: 6. Looked up from germline, CDR1 is SGHRS and CDR2 is YFSETQ. The CDR3 sequence is 15 residues long. This CDR3 is CASSPRTGGPGELFF. The CDR3 DNA reads as TGCGCCAGCAGCCCTCGGACAGGGGGTCCCGGGGAGCTGTTTTTT.

The J gene is TRBJ2-2, the V gene TRBV15; no reliable D call. This CDR3 has 14 amino acids. Germline V gives CDR1 LNHNV, CDR2 YYDKDF (reference sequence). The V end lost 1 base, the J end lost 0 bases, and 3 bases lay between the germline ends. CDR3: CATSRAANTGELFF. The DNA for the CDR3 is TGTGCCACCAGCAGAGCTGCGAACACCGGGGAGCTGTTTTTT.

This clone was detected only a few times. This chain connects TRBV16 to TRBJ1-2; D gene unclear. The CDR3 totals 13 residues. CDR1 is KGHSY, CDR2 FQNENV, per germline. V was trimmed by 4 bases and J by 7 bases, leaving 13 bases between them. In DNA form, the CDR3 reads TGTGCCAGCAGCCCTAATAGGGTAGGTGGCTACACCTTC. Translated: CASSPNRVGGYTF. Filled out from reference TRBV16 and TRBJ1-2, the complete variable domain reads GEEVAQTPKHLVRGEGQKAKLYCAPIKGHSYVFWYQQVLKNEFKFLISFQNENVFDETGMPKERFSAKCLPNSPCSLEIQATKLEDSAVYFCASSPNRVGGYTFGSGTRLTVV.

The chain recombines TRBV19 with TRBJ2-1; no definite D call. The germline CDR1 and CDR2 sequences are LNHDA and SQIVND (reference sequence). V was clipped by 3 bases and J by 3 bases, with 15 bases between them. The CDR3 sequence is 16 residues long. The CDR3 is CASSIGPEGYYNEQFF. In DNA, the CDR3 is TGTGCCAGTAGTATTGGCCCTGAAGGCTACTACAATGAGCAGTTCTTC.

On this clone: An end of the junction differs from the germline gene, which may be a read error. The rearrangement uses TRBV7-9 and TRBJ1-3, with D hard to call. This CDR3 spans 16 amino acids. Germline V gives CDR1 SEHNR, CDR2 FQNEAQ (reference sequence). CDR3 nucleotide sequence: TGTGCCAGCAGTTTAGCCCAACCTTACGGTGGAAACACCATATATTTT. It translates to CASSLAQPYGGNTIYF.

The J gene is TRBJ1-6, the V gene TRBV5-1; weak D call: TRBD1 (5 bases). The V gene's germline CDR1 is SGHRS and CDR2 YFSETQ. There are 15 residues in the CDR3. Trimming removed 4 bases at V and 6 bases at J, with 14 bases between. The CDR3 DNA reads TGCGCCAGCAGCGTTCAAGGGGATCCTAATTCACCCCTCCACTTT. Protein product: CASSVQGDPNSPLHF.

This chain links TRBV15 with TRBJ2-4, with D perhaps TRBD1 (5 bases). The germline V gene has CDR1 LNHNV and CDR2 YYDKDF (reference sequence). With 6 bases removed from V and 2 bases from J, the gap between germline ends came to 14 bases. This CDR3 contains 15 residues. The CDR3 DNA is TGTGCCACCAGACGCTCGCAGGGTTCCAAAAACATTCAGTACTTC. It specifies CATRRSQGSKNIQYF.

The chain recombines TRBV18 with TRBJ2-2; 9 bases are a match to TRBD2. Germline V gene lookup returns CDR1 KGHSH and CDR2 LQKENI. V was clipped by 6 bases and J by 3 bases; unmatched bases: 5. The CDR3 is 15 amino acids. The CDR3 region is CASSLKREDTGELFF. CDR3 nucleotides: TGTGCCAGCTCCCTGAAGCGGGAGGACACCGGGGAGCTGTTTTTT.

The gene calls are TRBV7-2 and TRBJ2-7; 13 nucleotides agree with TRBD2. V was clipped by 2 bases and J by 0 bases; unmatched bases: 7. The CDR3 has 18 residues. CDR1 SGHTA and CDR2 FQGNSA come from the germline V gene. Written as DNA, the CDR3 is TGTGCCAGCAGCTTAAGACTAGCGGGGGGCCCCAGCTCCTACGAGCAGTACTTC. Its translation: CASSLRLAGGPSSYEQYF. The full variable domain, completed using reference TRBV7-2 and TRBJ2-7, is GAGVSQSPSNKVTEKGKDVELRCDPISGHTALYWYRQSLGQGLEFLIYFQGNSAPDKSGLPSDRFSAERTGGSVSTLTIQRTQQEDSAVYLCASSLRLAGGPSSYEQYFGPGTRLTVT.

The chain couples TRBV19 to TRBJ1-2; maybe TRBD1 (5 bases). The CDR3 runs 14 residues. Germline V gene sequence: CDR1 LNHDA, CDR2 SQIVND (reference sequence). The germline V and J ends were trimmed by 5 bases and 2 bases, with 12 bases remaining between them. The CDR3 sequence is CASSGRDGNYGYTF. CDR3 sequence (DNA): TGTGCCAGTAGTGGCCGGGACGGAAACTATGGCTACACCTTC.

The CDR3 nucleotides read TGTGCCAGCTCACCCGGACGAGAGACCCAGTACTTC. This translates into CASSPGRETQYF. The chain joins TRBV18 to TRBJ2-5; D call uncertain. There are 12 residues in the CDR3. Germline loops: CDR1 KGHSH, CDR2 LQKENI. V was shortened by 3 bases and J by 4 bases, with 6 bases between the two germline ends.

CDR3 nucleotide sequence: TGTGCCGCCCACCGGGGGGCTGACTATGGCTACACCTTC. Amino acid sequence: CAAHRGADYGYTF. V gene TRBV7-9 combines with J gene TRBJ1-2; D is possibly TRBD1 (6 bases). Germline-derived CDR1 and CDR2 are SEHNR and FQNEAQ (reference sequence). Trimming took 11 bases from V and 3 from J, leaving 16 bases between them. The CDR3 is 13 amino acids.